This TCR beta chain was recorded in a study of cytomegalovirus exposure and HLA in healthy donors. Points on this clone: The antigen is not known.

Findings and caveats of the study: Highly shared sequence variants in one cluster were likely a sequencing artifact.

13 Jbeta primers and 60 Vbeta primers were used for the PCR. TCRdb keeps only in-frame clones here, not all; method: immunoSEQ multiplex PCR. The table has approximately 99,000 clones, 75% to 85% seen once; the top ten hold over 2.5%. The material sequenced was PBMCs. The source of this sequence is a male donor in good health and CMV-seropositive.

Here the CDR3 DNA reads TGTGCCAGCAGCGACCGGGACTCCTACGAGCAGTACTTC. Protein sequence: CASSDRDSYEQYF. V usage is TRBV9 and J usage is TRBJ2-7; possible D gene TRBD2, 5 bases. Trimming took off 3 bases at V and 0 bases at J, with 7 bases between the two ends. CDR1 is SGDLS, CDR2 YYNGEE, per germline. The CDR3 sequence is 13 residues long.